One and the same sample provided the 19 T cell receptor beta chains below, sequenced in a study of T-cell reconstitution after alpha-beta-depleted transplantation in children. Unique molecular identifiers were built into the TCRbeta library. TCRdb analysed the PCR reads with MiXCR anew, one entry per CDR3 protein. The repertoire has 330,000 or so distinct CDR3 sequences, 10% of them found once; the top ten carry around 2.5%. The material sequenced was PBMCs from the stem cell graft donor, taken from the stem cell graft. The receptors derive from a human donor who donated a stem cell graft to a child with acute lymphoblastic leukemia.

This clonotype has a handful of counts. This sequence joins TRBV5-1 and TRBJ2-4; D remains unclear. Trimming took 0 bases from V and 6 from J, leaving 13 bases between them. The CDR3 has 15 amino acids. The germline V gene encodes CDR1 SGHRS and CDR2 YFSETQ. In nucleotides, the CDR3 is TGCGCCAGCAGCTTGGGACGCCCGATGGGAAACATTCAGTACTTC. It translates to CASSLGRPMGNIQYF.

The chain couples TRBV9 to TRBJ1-4, with D hard to call. This CDR3 has 14 amino acids. Trimming stripped 0 bases from V and 5 bases from J, with 8 bases between. Germline V lookup: CDR1 SGDLS, CDR2 YYNGEE. The CDR3 reads CASSVDGVNEKLFF. The CDR3 coding sequence is TGTGCCAGCAGCGTAGACGGGGTGAATGAAAAACTGTTTTTT. Full variable domain (rest looked up from reference TRBV9 and TRBJ1-4): DSGVTQTPKHLITATGQRVTLRCSPRSGDLSVYWYQQSLDQGLQFLIQYYNGEERAKGNILERFSAQQFPDLHSELNLSSLELGDSALYFCASSVDGVNEKLFFGSGTQLSVL.

J is TRBJ2-5 and V is TRBV12-3 or TRBV12-4; D possibly corresponds to TRBD1 (5 bases). V was cut by 8 bases and J by 5 bases, with 12 bases left in between. The CDR3 consists of 12 residues. The CDR3 loop reads CASSRERETQYF. For the CDR3, the DNA is TGTGCCAGCTCCAGGGAAAGGGAGACCCAGTACTTC.

In its sample, this clonotype was seen many times. The V gene is TRBV5-6, the J gene TRBJ2-3; D is undetermined. The CDR3 totals 12 residues. Germline V CDR1 and CDR2: SGHDT, YYEEEE. The ends were cut back, 3 bases at V and 2 bases at J, with 4 bases in the middle. CDR3 sequence (DNA): TGTGCCAGCAGCTCCCCCACAGATACGCAGTATTTT. Translating gives CASSSPTDTQYF.

A few counts support this clonotype. The chain couples TRBV4-1 to TRBJ2-3; 8 bases agree with TRBD1. Germline assignment: CDR1 MGHRA and CDR2 YSYEKL. There are 15 residues in the CDR3. The V segment lost 4 bases and the J segment 7 bases; nucleotides outside the gene matches: 10. This chain's CDR3 is CASSRGQGGPYTQYF. The CDR3 coding sequence is TGCGCCAGCAGCCGCGGACAGGGAGGCCCGTATACGCAGTATTTT.

In DNA form, the CDR3 reads TGTGCCAGCAGCTTGGGCGCTAGCGGAGGGGAGACCCAGTACTTC. Translation gives CASSLGASGGETQYF. This rearrangement joins TRBV7-9 to TRBJ2-5; TRBD2 agrees at 7 bases. V was clipped by 3 bases and J by 5 bases; unmatched bases: 9. Germline V gene data show CDR1 as SEHNR and CDR2 as FQNEAQ (reference sequence). CDR3 length equals 15 residues. Supplemented by reference TRBV7-9 and TRBJ2-5, the full variable domain reads DTGVSQNPRHKITKRGQNVTFRCDPISEHNRLYWYRQTLGQGPEFLTYFQNEAQLEKSRLLSDRFSAERPKGSFSTLEIQRTEQGDSAMYLCASSLGASGGETQYFGPGTRLLVL.

This sequence joins TRBV3-1 and TRBJ2-7; D possibly matches TRBD1 or TRBD2 (5 bases each). This CDR3 comprises 16 residues. Germline CDR1 and CDR2: LGHDT and YNNKEL (reference sequence). V was clipped by 3 bases and J by 6 bases, with 21 bases between them. The CDR3 region is CASSHPGTAKRGEQYF. The CDR3 nucleotides read TGTGCCAGCAGCCACCCCGGGACGGCCAAGAGGGGCGAGCAGTACTTC.

This clonotype has a handful of counts. The chain carries TRBV20-1 and TRBJ2-1; weak D call: TRBD1 (5 bases). The CDR3 consists of 16 residues. In germline, CDR1 is DFQATT, CDR2 SNEGSKA (reference sequence). V was trimmed by 0 bases and J by 0 bases, leaving 12 bases between them. Written as DNA, the CDR3 is TGCAGTGCTAGAGATGGGGCTAGGGGCTCCTACAATGAGCAGTTCTTC. Translating gives CSARDGARGSYNEQFF.

This clonotype was observed at least ten times. The genes are TRBV5-1 and TRBJ2-7, with 7 bases aligning to TRBD1. V lost 4 bases and J lost 6; bases outside the gene matches: 10. The CDR3 runs to 14 residues. The germline CDR1 and CDR2 sequences are SGHRS and YFSETQ. The CDR3 DNA reads as TGCGCCAGCAGCCCATCTCGACAGGGCGGCGAGCAGTACTTC. It yields the protein CASSPSRQGGEQYF.

This clonotype occurred a few times. The rearrangement uses TRBV12-3 or TRBV12-4 and TRBJ1-5; no firm D call. Trimming stripped 2 bases from V and 11 bases from J, with 13 bases between. The CDR3 runs to 13 residues. The CDR3 spells CASSLKFASAQHF. CDR3 in DNA: TGTGCCAGCAGTTTAAAATTTGCCTCAGCCCAGCATTTT.

This clonotype is classed as medium-sized. The chain joins TRBV7-2 to TRBJ2-3; D not certain. The CDR3 has 12 residues. Trimming pared 5 bases from V and 4 bases from J, leaving 7 bases between. The germline CDR1 and CDR2 sequences are SGHTA and FQGNSA. The CDR3 DNA follows: TGTGCCAGCAGCACAGCCCCAGATACGCAGTATTTT. Translating gives CASSTAPDTQYF.

Details on this clonotype: This may be a read error: a much more frequent sequence differs by one nucleotide. J is TRBJ2-7 and V is TRBV7-8; the match to TRBD1 covers 8 bases. Germline CDR1 SGHVS, CDR2 FQNEAQ. The CDR3 loop spans 14 amino acids. Germline trimming cut 5 bases from V and 7 bases from J; bases unmatched to any gene: 10. The CDR3 loop is CASSLWQGAREQYF. For the CDR3, the DNA is TGTGCCAGCAGCCTGTGGCAGGGGGCTCGGGAGCAGTACTTC.

In its sample, this clonotype was seen a few times. The rearrangement uses TRBV29-1 and TRBJ2-5; TRBD2 agrees at 8 bases. CDR1 is SQVTM and CDR2 is ANQGSEA in the germline V gene. V trimming: 4 bases; J trimming: 4 bases; junction bases outside the gene matches: 8. The CDR3 is 14 residues long. The DNA for the CDR3 is TGCAGCGTTGCTCTCCAGGGACTAGTAGAGACCCAGTACTTC. Its translation: CSVALQGLVETQYF.

This clonotype was picked up a small number of times. At one boundary the junction diverges from the germline segment, which might be a read error. V and J are TRBV5-6 and TRBJ1-5; D call uncertain. CDR3 length: 9 residues. The germline gives CDR1 SGHDT, CDR2 YYEEEE. The CDR3 DNA follows: TGTGCCAGCAGTCAGCCCCAGCATTTT. Residues: CASSQPQHF.

V gene TRBV10-3 combines with J gene TRBJ2-3, with TRBD2 matching over 8 bases. Unmatched junction bases numbered 9, after V lost 8 bases and J lost 2 bases. The CDR3 runs to 15 residues. The germline CDR1 and CDR2 sequences are ENHRY and SYGVKD. CDR3: CAIAGAGALTDTQYF. The CDR3 DNA follows: TGTGCCATCGCCGGAGCGGGAGCCCTCACAGATACGCAGTATTTT.

The chain carries TRBV12-3 or TRBV12-4 and TRBJ2-3; TRBD2 aligns across 7 bases. The CDR3 consists of 18 residues. Trimming removed 4 bases from V and 0 bases from J; junction bases left unmatched: 13. The CDR3 here is CASSSYQGRGTSTDTQYF. DNA of the CDR3: TGTGCCAGCAGTTCCTACCAAGGGCGGGGGACGAGCACAGATACGCAGTATTTT.

There are a few counts of this clonotype. The rearrangement uses TRBV5-1 and TRBJ2-5, with TRBD2 matching over 7 bases. This CDR3 comprises 16 residues. From germline, CDR1 is SGHRS and CDR2 YFSETQ. The J segment lost 4 bases and the V segment lost 0 bases, leaving 9 bases of the junction unmatched. CDR3 sequence reads: CASSLGLAKSGETQYF. CDR3 coding DNA: TGCGCCAGCAGCTTGGGACTAGCCAAAAGCGGAGAGACCCAGTACTTC.

The gene calls are TRBV2 and TRBJ2-7, with D possibly being TRBD1 (6 bases). The CDR3 runs 14 residues. Between the trimmed V and J ends, which lost 5 bases and 3 bases, there was a span of 14 bases. In germline, CDR1 is SNHLY, CDR2 FYNNEI. Here the CDR3 DNA reads TGTGCCAGCAGTCCGGGACATCTAAGCTACGAGCAGTACTTC. Its protein is CASSPGHLSYEQYF.

The gene calls are TRBV19 and TRBJ2-1, with 7 bases lining up with TRBD1. The germline gives CDR1 LNHDA, CDR2 SQIVND (reference sequence). CDR3 size: 14 residues. V shed 6 bases, J shed 4 bases, and the junction held 6 bases outside the gene matches. CDR3 DNA: TGTGCCAGTAGCGTCGGGACAGATTACAATGAGCAGTTCTTC. It specifies CASSVGTDYNEQFF.